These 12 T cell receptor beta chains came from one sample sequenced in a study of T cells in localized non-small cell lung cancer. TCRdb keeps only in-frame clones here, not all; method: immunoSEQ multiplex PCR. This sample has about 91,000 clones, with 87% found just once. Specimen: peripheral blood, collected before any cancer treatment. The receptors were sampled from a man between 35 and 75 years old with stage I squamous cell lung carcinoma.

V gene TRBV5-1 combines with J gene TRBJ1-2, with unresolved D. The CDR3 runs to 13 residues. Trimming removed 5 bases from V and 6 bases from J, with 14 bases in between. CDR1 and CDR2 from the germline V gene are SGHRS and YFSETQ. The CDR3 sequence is CASRGSPKDGYTF. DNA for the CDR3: TGCGCCAGCAGAGGGTCACCCAAGGATGGCTACACCTTC.

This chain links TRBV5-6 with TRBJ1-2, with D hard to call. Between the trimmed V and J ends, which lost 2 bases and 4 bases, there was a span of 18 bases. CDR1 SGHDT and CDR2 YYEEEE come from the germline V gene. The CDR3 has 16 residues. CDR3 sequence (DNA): TGTGCCAGCAGCTTAGGGCTTACTCTTTCTAGCTATGGCTACACCTTC. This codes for CASSLGLTLSSYGYTF.

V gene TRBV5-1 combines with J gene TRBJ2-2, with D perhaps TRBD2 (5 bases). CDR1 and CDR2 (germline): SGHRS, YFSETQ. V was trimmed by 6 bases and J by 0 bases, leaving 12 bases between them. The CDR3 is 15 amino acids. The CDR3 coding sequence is TGCGCCAGCATGATGAGGACTCCGAACACCGGGGAGCTGTTTTTT. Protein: CASMMRTPNTGELFF.

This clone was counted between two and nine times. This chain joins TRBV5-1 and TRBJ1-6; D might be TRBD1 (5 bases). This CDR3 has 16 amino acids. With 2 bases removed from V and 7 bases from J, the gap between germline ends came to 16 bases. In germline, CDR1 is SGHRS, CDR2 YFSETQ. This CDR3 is CASSFAGPGANSPLHF. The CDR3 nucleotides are TGCGCCAGCAGCTTTGCAGGGCCTGGAGCCAATTCACCCCTCCACTTT. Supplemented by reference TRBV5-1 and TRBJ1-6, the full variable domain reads KAGVTQTPRYLIKTRGQQVTLSCSPISGHRSVSWYQQTPGQGLQFLFEYFSETQRNKGNFPGRFSGRQFSNSRSEMNVSTLELGDSALYLCASSFAGPGANSPLHFGNGTRLTVT.

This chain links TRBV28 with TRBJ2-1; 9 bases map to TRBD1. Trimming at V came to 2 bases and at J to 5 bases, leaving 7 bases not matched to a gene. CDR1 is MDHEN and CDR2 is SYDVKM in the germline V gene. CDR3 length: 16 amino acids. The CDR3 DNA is TGTGCCAGCAGTTTACTACCAGGACAGGGGAACAATGAGCAGTTCTTC. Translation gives CASSLLPGQGNNEQFF.

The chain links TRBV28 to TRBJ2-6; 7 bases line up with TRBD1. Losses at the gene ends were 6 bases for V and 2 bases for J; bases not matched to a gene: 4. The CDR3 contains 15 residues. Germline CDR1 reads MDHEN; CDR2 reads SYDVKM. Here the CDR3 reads CASSPTGAGANVLTF. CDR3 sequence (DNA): TGTGCCAGCAGCCCAACAGGGGCTGGGGCCAACGTCCTGACTTTC.

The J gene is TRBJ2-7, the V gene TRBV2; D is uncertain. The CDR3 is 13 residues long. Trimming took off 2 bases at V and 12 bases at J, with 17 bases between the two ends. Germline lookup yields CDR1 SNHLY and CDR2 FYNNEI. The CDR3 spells CASSENPVSARYF. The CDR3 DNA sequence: TGTGCCAGCAGTGAAAACCCCGTAAGCGCGCGGTACTTC.

The CDR3 bases are TGTGCCAGCAGTGAAGGGGCAGTCTACTACGAGCAGTACTTC. Encoded protein: CASSEGAVYYEQYF. The chain uses TRBV2 and TRBJ2-7; no definite D call. Germline CDR1 SNHLY, CDR2 FYNNEI. The V gene lost 1 base and the J gene lost 3 bases, with 10 bases spanning the gap. The CDR3 runs 14 residues.

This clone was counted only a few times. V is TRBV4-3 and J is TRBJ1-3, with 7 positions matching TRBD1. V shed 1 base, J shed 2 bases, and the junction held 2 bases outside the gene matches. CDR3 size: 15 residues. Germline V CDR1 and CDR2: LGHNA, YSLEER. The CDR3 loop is CASSQATGPGNTIYF. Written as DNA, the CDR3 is TGCGCCAGCAGCCAAGCGACAGGGCCTGGAAACACCATATATTTT.

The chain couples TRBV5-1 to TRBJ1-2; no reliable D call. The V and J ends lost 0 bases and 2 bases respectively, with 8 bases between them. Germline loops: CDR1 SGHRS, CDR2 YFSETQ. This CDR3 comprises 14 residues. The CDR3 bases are TGCGCCAGCAGCTTGGCGGGGATGAACTATGGCTACACCTTC. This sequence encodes CASSLAGMNYGYTF. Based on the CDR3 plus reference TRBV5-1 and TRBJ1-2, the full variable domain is KAGVTQTPRYLIKTRGQQVTLSCSPISGHRSVSWYQQTPGQGLQFLFEYFSETQRNKGNFPGRFSGRQFSNSRSEMNVSTLELGDSALYLCASSLAGMNYGYTFGSGTRLTVV.

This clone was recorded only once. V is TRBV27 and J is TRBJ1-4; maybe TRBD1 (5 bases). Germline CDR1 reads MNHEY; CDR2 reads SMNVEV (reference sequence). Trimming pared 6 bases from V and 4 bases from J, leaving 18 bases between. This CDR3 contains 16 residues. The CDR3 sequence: CASSSEPGGDNEKLFF. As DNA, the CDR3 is TGTGCCAGCAGCTCCGAACCGGGGGGGGATAATGAAAAACTGTTTTTT.

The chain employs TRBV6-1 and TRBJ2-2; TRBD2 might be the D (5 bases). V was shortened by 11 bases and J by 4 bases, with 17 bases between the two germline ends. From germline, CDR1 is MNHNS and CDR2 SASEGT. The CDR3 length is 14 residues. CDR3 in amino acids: CAGGVTRVTGELFF. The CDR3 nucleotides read TGTGCCGGCGGAGTCACGAGGGTCACCGGGGAGCTGTTTTTT.